This TCR beta chain was sequenced in a study of cytomegalovirus exposure and HLA in healthy donors. Germline assignment: CDR1 MNHNS and CDR2 SASEGT. The CDR3 has 14 amino acids. Trimming cost V 6 bases and J 3 bases, with 14 bases left between them. On this clone: Its target is not known.

General observations from the study: As a later analysis showed, several of the most significant clusters appeared to be linked to common viral pathogens.

The PCR made use of 60 Vbeta and 13 Jbeta primers. The protocol was immunoSEQ multiplex PCR, while the TCRdb copy is restricted to in-frame clones and leaves out a portion. The clone table shows under 95,000 clones, with the ten largest holding approximately 0.58%. The chain recombines TRBV6-1 with TRBJ1-2; D remains ambiguous. This sequence originates from a man aged 45-60 years in good health and CMV-seronegative. Sequenced sample: PBMCs. CDR3 sequence: CASRGEGRDYGYTF. In DNA form, the CDR3 reads TGTGCCAGCAGGGGAGAAGGGCGGGACTATGGCTACACCTTC.